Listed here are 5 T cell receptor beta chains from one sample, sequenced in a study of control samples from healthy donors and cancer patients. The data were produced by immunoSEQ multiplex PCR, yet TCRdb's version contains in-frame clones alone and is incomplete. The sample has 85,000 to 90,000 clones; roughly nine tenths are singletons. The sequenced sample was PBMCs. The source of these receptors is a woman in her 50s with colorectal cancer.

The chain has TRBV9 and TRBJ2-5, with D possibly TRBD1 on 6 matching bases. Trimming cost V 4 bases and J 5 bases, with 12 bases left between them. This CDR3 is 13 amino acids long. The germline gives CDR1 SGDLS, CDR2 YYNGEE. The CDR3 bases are TGTGCCAGCAGCAGACAGGTAGGGGAGACCCAGTACTTC. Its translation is CASSRQVGETQYF.

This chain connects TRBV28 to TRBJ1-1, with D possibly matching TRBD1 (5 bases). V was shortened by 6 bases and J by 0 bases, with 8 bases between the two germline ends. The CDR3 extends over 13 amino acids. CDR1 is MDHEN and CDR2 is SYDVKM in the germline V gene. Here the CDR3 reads CASRKQVNTEAFF. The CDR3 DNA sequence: TGTGCCAGCAGAAAACAGGTGAACACTGAAGCTTTCTTT.

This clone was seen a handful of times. In DNA form, the CDR3 reads TGTGCCAGCACCCCCGGGACAGGGTGGAACTATGGCTACACCTTC. Amino acid sequence: CASTPGTGWNYGYTF. V gene TRBV28 combines with J gene TRBJ1-2; TRBD1 aligns across 9 bases. The trim removed 7 bases at V and 2 bases at J, leaving 8 bases unmatched. The length of the CDR3 is 15 residues. Germline-derived CDR1 and CDR2 are MDHEN and SYDVKM.

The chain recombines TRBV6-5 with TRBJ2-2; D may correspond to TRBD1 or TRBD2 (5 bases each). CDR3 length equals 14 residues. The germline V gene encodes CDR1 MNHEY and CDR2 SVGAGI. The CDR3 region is CASDSEGHTGELFF. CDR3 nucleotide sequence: TGTGCTTCGGACTCCGAGGGGCACACCGGGGAGCTGTTTTTT.

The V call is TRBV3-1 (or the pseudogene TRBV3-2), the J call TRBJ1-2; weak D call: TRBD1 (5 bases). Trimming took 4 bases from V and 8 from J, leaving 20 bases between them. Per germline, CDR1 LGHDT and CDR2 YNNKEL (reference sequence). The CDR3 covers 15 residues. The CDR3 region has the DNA TGTGCCAGCAGCCCCTCGGACACTATTCGTGAGGGCTACACCTTC. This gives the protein CASSPSDTIREGYTF.